This entry features one T cell receptor beta chain sequence. Its target is unknown. This entry belongs to a study of shared clonotypes between healthy human individuals. Study observations and caveats: Enrolling few donors narrowed the genetic and exposure-history diversity that was represented. Blood alone was sampled, and tissue repertoires likely differ.

This CDR3 comprises 15 residues. Germline CDR1 and CDR2: MNHEY and SMNVEV (reference sequence). Deletions cut 3 bases from V and 2 bases from J, with 14 bases between. Only Caucasian adults living in Nashville, Tennessee served as donors. Genomic DNA for unsorted samples, which was extracted with the QIAamp DNA Blood Mini kit, came from some 84 million PBMCs. Assay: immunoSEQ multiplex PCR; the TCRdb copy retains only in-frame clones and omits some. Here the sample spans some 530,000 clones, approximately 82% being singletons. The origin of this receptor is a woman in her forties in good health. Some clones in this sample may be carry-over from other donors' samples. The chain has TRBV27 and TRBJ2-7; a weak D match, TRBD2 (6 bases). What was sequenced was PBMCs. The CDR3 spells CASSFGTPLTYEQYF. CDR3 coding DNA: TGTGCCAGCAGTTTCGGGACTCCTCTTACCTACGAGCAGTACTTC.